This T cell receptor beta chain emerged from a study of neoadjuvant nivolumab and ipilimumab in lung cancer. Whole-study context: Patients got nivolumab 3 mg/kg on days 1, 15 and 29; combination added ipilimumab 1 mg/kg day 1.

This clone was counted only a few times. Here immunoSEQ multiplex PCR was the method, and the copy in TCRdb shows in-frame clones only, minus some. The repertoire includes about 25,000 clones, approximately 78% of them detected once, and about 8.6% sits in the top ten. The sequenced sample was tumor tissue, obtained after neoadjuvant nivolumab, alone or with ipilimumab, at or shortly before surgery. The source of this sequence is an adult with non-small cell lung cancer.

The CDR3, as DNA: TGTGCCAGCAGCTTAAATCGGGGCACCATATATTTT. Its translation is CASSLNRGTIYF. The chain recombines TRBV7-2 with TRBJ1-3; D is uncertain. Per germline, CDR1 SGHTA and CDR2 FQGNSA. The V end lost 2 bases, the J end lost 9 bases, and 8 bases lay between the germline ends. The CDR3 totals 12 residues.